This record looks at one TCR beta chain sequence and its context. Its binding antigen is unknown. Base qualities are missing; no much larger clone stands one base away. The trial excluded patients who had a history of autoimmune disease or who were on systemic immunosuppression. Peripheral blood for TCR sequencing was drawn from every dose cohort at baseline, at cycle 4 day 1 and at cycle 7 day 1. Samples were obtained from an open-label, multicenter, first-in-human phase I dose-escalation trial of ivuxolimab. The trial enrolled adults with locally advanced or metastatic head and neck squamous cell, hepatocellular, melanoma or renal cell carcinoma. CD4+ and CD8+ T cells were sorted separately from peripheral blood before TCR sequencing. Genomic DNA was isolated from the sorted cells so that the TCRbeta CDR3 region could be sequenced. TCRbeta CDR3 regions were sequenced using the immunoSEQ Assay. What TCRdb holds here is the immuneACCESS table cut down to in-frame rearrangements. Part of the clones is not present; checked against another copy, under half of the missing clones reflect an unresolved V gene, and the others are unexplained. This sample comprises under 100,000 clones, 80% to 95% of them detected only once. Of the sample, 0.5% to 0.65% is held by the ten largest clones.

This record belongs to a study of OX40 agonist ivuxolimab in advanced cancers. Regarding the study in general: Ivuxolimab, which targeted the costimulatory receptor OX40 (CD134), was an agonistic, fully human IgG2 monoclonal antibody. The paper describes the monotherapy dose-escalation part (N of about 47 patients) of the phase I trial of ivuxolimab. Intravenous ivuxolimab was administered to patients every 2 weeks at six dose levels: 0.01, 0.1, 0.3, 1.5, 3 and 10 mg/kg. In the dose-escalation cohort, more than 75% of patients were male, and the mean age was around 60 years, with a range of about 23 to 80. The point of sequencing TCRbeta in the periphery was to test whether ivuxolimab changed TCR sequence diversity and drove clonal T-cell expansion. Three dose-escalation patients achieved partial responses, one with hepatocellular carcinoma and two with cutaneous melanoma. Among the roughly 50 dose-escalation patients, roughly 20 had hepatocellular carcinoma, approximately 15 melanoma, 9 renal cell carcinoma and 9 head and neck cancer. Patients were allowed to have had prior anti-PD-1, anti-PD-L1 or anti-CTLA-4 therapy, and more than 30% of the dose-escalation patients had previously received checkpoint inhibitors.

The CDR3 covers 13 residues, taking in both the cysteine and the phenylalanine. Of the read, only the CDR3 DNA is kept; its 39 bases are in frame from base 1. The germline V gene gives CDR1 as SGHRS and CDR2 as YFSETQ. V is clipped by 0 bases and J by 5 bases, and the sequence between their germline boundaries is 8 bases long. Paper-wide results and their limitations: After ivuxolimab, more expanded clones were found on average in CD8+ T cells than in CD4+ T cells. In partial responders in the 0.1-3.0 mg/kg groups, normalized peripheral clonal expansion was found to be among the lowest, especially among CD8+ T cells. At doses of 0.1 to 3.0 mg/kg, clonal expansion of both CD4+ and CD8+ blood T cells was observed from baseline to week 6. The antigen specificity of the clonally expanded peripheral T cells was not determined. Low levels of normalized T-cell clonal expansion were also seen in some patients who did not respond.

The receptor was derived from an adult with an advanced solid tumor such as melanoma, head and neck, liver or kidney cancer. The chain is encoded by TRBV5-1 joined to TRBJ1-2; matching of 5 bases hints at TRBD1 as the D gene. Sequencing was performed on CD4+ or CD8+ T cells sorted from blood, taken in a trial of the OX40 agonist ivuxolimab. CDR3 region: CASSLGQSYGYTF. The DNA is TGCGCCAGCAGCTTGGGACAGTCGTATGGCTACACCTTC.